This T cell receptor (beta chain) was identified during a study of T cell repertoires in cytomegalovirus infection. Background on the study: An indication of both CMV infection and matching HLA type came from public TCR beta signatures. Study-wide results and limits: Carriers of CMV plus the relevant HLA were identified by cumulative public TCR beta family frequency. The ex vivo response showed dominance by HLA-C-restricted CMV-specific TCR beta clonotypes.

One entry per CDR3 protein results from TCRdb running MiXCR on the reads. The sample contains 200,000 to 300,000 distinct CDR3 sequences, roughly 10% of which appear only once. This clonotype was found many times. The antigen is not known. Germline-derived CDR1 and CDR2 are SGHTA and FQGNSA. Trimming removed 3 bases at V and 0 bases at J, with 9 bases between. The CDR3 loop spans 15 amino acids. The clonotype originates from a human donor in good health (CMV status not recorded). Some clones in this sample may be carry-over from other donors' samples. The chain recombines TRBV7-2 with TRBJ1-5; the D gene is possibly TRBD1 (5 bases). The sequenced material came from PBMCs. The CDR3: CASSLGGNSNQPQHF. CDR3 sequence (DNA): TGTGCCAGCAGCTTGGGGGGGAATAGCAATCAGCCCCAGCATTTT. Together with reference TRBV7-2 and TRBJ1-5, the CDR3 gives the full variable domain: GAGVSQSPSNKVTEKGKDVELRCDPISGHTALYWYRQSLGQGLEFLIYFQGNSAPDKSGLPSDRFSAERTGGSVSTLTIQRTQQEDSAVYLCASSLGGNSNQPQHFGDGTRLSIL.